This T cell receptor beta chain was sequenced during a study of blood T cell repertoires in COVID-19. The CDR3 loop spans 16 amino acids. J gave up 2 bases and V 4 bases, and 8 bases lay outside the gene matches. Germline V lookup: CDR1 KGHSH, CDR2 LQKENI. Sequencing used immunoSEQ multiplex PCR; TCRdb keeps in-frame clones, though not all of them. This sample has about 160,000 clones, with 80% to 90% found just once. This clone was observed once. The sample taken for sequencing was peripheral blood. The sequence derives from a human donor in a cohort sampled during active COVID-19. The chain links TRBV18 to TRBJ2-5; 9 bases fit TRBD2. The CDR3 spells CASSRAVAGAQETQYF. The CDR3 nucleotides are TGTGCCAGCTCACGGGCGGTAGCGGGGGCACAAGAGACCCAGTACTTC. The full variable domain, completed using reference TRBV18 and TRBJ2-5, is NAGVMQNPRHLVRRRGQEARLRCSPMKGHSHVYWYRQLPEEGLKFMVYLQKENIIDESGMPKERFSAEFPKEGPSILRIQQVVRGDSAAYFCASSRAVAGAQETQYFGPGTRLLVL.